This entry features one T cell receptor beta chain sequence. The target of this receptor is not known. No qualities accompany the bases; no much larger clone lies one base away. The data were obtained in a study of cytomegalovirus exposure and HLA in healthy donors (dated by TCRdb to the late 2010s). For context, the study as a whole: In an earlier analysis of some 550 of the donors, 250 to 350 Gb of sequence data and roughly 100 million unique TCR beta sequences from 180 million or so T cells were reported. About 300 gigabases of sequencing data and approximately 84 million unique TCR sequences were included in an early release covering about 600 HLA-typed donors. Of the roughly 400 genotyped donors, approximately 80% fell in the genetic ancestry cluster associated with self-reported Caucasian donors. The study aimed to test whether signatures of past pathogen exposure could be identified by cataloging public T cell receptors. The study profiled the T cell repertoires of more than 500 subjects by immunosequencing and related them to cytomegalovirus serostatus. In addition to the first cohort of 650 to 800 subjects, a separate validation cohort of 120 different subjects was used. The study combined high-throughput TCR immunosequencing, statistical association of individual TCRs with disease status, and machine learning to predict cytomegalovirus infection status. A later analysis re-examined previously published TCR beta repertoires from more than 550 donors and added high-resolution HLA genotyping to investigate patterns of TCR occurrence. The later analysis used no new phenotypic data to find candidate immune exposures, relying instead on TCR beta sequences and their occurrence across donors. In an earlier analysis of 500 to 650 of the donors, high-throughput TCR beta sequencing was used to judge whether each TCR beta V gene segment behaved as functional or pseudogenic. Donor age, sex, ethnicity and CMV serostatus were collected together with the repertoire data. Genome-wide SNP genotypes for about 60% of the roughly 700 donors were used in a later genetic analysis, which treated that subset as a discovery cohort. Every repertoire in the discovery cohort had been generated on one and the same sequencing platform. HLA typing included class I and class II loci at four-digit resolution. Typing coverage differed by locus: A, B, C, DRB1 and DQB1 were typed in roughly 620-640 donors, DQA1 in 500 to 550, DPA1 in nearly 610, and DPB1 in 400 to 490. Because of strong linkage in the cohort, five DR-DQ haplotypes were treated as single units for association and clustering. On average, around 230,000 unique TCR beta nucleotide sequences were sequenced per donor among 398 genotyped donors of the cohort, with 15% to 20% of those sequences being non-productive.

In total, roughly 670 healthy bone marrow donors made up the cohort. Cohort members were all nominally healthy when sampled, although unrecorded immune exposures were likely present. The donor was CMV seronegative and belonged to the group of 352 seronegative cohort members. A peripheral blood sample was collected from each donor, and TCR beta sequencing was performed on peripheral blood mononuclear cells. The Qiagen DNeasy Blood Extraction Kit was used to extract genomic DNA from the blood cell samples. Beyond this particular receptor, the publication reports: HLA typing was unavailable for some donors at each locus, so association tests used only the typed subset. This cohort had only TCR beta chains sequenced, and the lack of alpha or paired-chain data limited which features could be detected. In a later genetic analysis, fewer N-insertions in productive TCRs were reported among donors in an Asian-associated ancestry cluster than the roughly 670-donor mean. Correlated functional status among segregating V segments might reflect linkage disequilibrium, but an unknown experimental factor could not be ruled out. Compared with equally common non-associated chains, HLA-associated TCR beta chains in a later analysis were more clonally expanded and had lower generation probabilities. For the cohort, immune exposure information was limited to CMV serostatus. A total of 164 TCR beta chains were listed by the study as associated with cytomegalovirus. In a later analysis, most CMV-associated TCR beta chains were found to appear HLA-restricted, with HLA associations seemingly driven largely by CMV exposure. Specific HLA alleles were associated with 18,000 or so TCR beta sequences at a false discovery rate of 0.05 in a later analysis. In both the original and validation cohorts, the classifier was reported to diagnose cytomegalovirus status with high specificity and sensitivity. In vitro tests confirmed that a few of the cytomegalovirus-associated TCR beta chains recognize cytomegalovirus antigens. The authors suggested that the approach could potentially be extended to other disease states and immunological phenotypes. Some IMGT-functional V segments, including TRBV6-2 and TRBV6-3, could not be distinguished by the 87-base-pair reads and were therefore excluded. A later analysis reported that several top co-occurrence clusters appeared linked to parvovirus B19, influenza, CMV and Epstein-Barr virus. When HLA alleles, especially DR and DQ, strongly co-occurred, TCR associations were difficult to assign to individual alleles. Roughly uniform sequencing depth across donors was assumed in presence/absence analyses, although this assumption may not hold. In an earlier analysis of 587 of the donors, most TCR beta V segments were observed in productive rearrangements about 87% or about 30% of the time, broadly matching IMGT annotations. In a later analysis, TCR association rates were found to vary across HLA loci, with the most associated TCRs seen for DRB1 alleles and the fewest for HLA-C alleles. In a later genetic analysis, a missense DCLRE1C variant was associated with V-gene and J-gene trimming of TCR beta chains, and the association was replicated in an independent cohort. A cluster of highly shared sequence variants was judged likely to be a technical artifact of the sequencing pipeline. A further reported finding was that TCR beta sequences accurately predicted the HLA-A and HLA-B alleles for most subjects in the first cohort. Because counts were too low, seventeen rarely observed V segments, including chromosome 9 orphons, were left out of the earlier analysis of 587 of the donors. Across donors, most TCR sequences were observed very rarely, whereas some public TCRs were present in many individuals.

The method was the immunoSEQ multiplex PCR assay. The multiplex PCR relied on a mix of 60 forward primers for TCR Vbeta segments and 13 reverse primers for TCR Jbeta segments. The CDR3 region of rearranged TCR beta genes was amplified from genomic DNA by a multiplex PCR assay. Amplified TCR beta libraries were sequenced as 87-base-pair reads on the Illumina HiSeq System. In the authors' own workflow: Across the 600 to 700 repertoires, a later analysis counted 60 million to 90 million unique TCR beta chains, some 11 million of which were shared by at least two donors. Raw reads were error-corrected and collapsed into unique sequences with a nearest-neighbor algorithm that merged closely related sequences to remove PCR and sequencing errors. To assign V, D and J gene segments, CDR3 sequences were aligned to IMGT reference sequences. For a sequence to be retained, a match of at least six nucleotides was required to both a V gene segment and a J gene segment. Rearrangements were called productive when the CDR3 lacked stop codons and stayed in frame with V and J; all others were non-productive. CDR3 was defined according to IMGT convention as the region running from the second conserved V-encoded cysteine to the conserved J-encoded phenylalanine. In an earlier analysis of more than 550 of the donors, sequences lacking an unambiguous match to a single V gene segment were excluded. An earlier analysis of some 610 of the donors called V segments functional above 56.7% productive rearrangements and segregating when the between-donor standard deviation exceeded 5%. A statistical classification framework was built for diagnosing cytomegalovirus status from the catalog of TCR beta chain sequences. V and J gene assignment, in a later analysis, came from comparing TCR nucleotide sequences with IMGT/GENE-DB human TR gene sequences. The TCRdist pipeline was used in a later analysis to assign CDR3 sequences and most-parsimonious VDJ recombination scenarios. In a later analysis, each TCR beta chain was defined by its CDR3 amino acid sequence together with its V-gene family, and reads lacking a unique V-gene family were excluded. To address suspected cross-contamination and a sequencing artifact, a later analysis removed over 500 highly shared, low-generation-probability nucleotide sequences. For each public chain, a later analysis derived a clonal expansion index from normalized ranks of inferred template counts within each repertoire. A later analysis computed generation probabilities with a VDJ recombination model fitted to out-of-frame rearrangements, and checked the results against IGoR. A later analysis scored TCR-TCR, TCR-HLA and TCR-CMV co-occurrence with hypergeometric tests, applying a repertoire-size bias correction to TCR pairs. To estimate false discovery rates, a later analysis permuted the HLA or CMV assignments 20 times. In a later analysis, co-occurring TCRs were grouped using DBSCAN, and TCRdist sequence similarity was added for clustering within HLA-allele-positive subsets. Repertoires with fewer than 30,000 or more than 120,000 public chains were left out of co-occurrence clustering, as were a few repertoires with anomalous nucleotide sharing. TCRdb mirrors the immuneACCESS table, restricted to in-frame sequences. Some clones are absent from its copies; in checked studies, under half trace to an unresolved V gene, and the reason for the others is unknown. The DNA gave D and trimming, while V, J and clone size come from that table. Across this sample there are more than 90,000 clones, with approximately 71% seen only once. About 8.3% of the sample lies in the top ten.

V lost 2 bases and J lost 2 bases, and the count of bases not matched to a germline gene is 6. The CDR3 contains 15 residues, cysteine and phenylalanine counted. Only CDR3 DNA is held: 45 bases, read in frame from base 1. Per the germline V gene, SGHVS is the CDR1 and FQNEAQ is the CDR2. Sequenced input: PBMCs. The sequence is built from TRBV7-8 and TRBJ2-7; 7 central bases correspond to TRBD2. The receptor's source is a female donor in good health and CMV-seronegative. Read as DNA, the sequence is TGTGCCAGCAGCTTACGGCGGGAGTGGACCTACGAGCAGTACTTC. Translated, this gives CASSLRREWTYEQYF.